This entry lists 29 T cell receptor beta chains sequenced from one sample in a study of shared clonotypes between healthy human individuals (dated by TCRdb to 2020 to 2021). CD8 naive samples consisted of CD45RO-negative cells that were positively selected for CCR7, yielding a CD45RA+CCR7+ population without TemRA cells. The library was produced with the immunoSEQ multiplex PCR assay. TCRdb re-hosts the immuneACCESS table, in-frame sequences only. Its copies lack some clones; in the studies checked, an unresolved V gene accounts for under half of them, and the cause for the rest is not known. A total of approximately 590,000 clones appear in this sample, 95% to 96% of them only once. Jointly, the top ten make up 0.095% to 0.12% of the sample. The sample taken for sequencing was naive CD8+ T cells sorted from blood. The cell subset or site label, as the study defines it: CD45RA+CCR7+. The source of these receptors is a woman between 25 and 40 years old in good health.

This chain's CDR3 is CASSTGLAGGPSDTQYF. CDR3 DNA sequence: TGTGCCAGTAGTACGGGACTAGCGGGAGGGCCCTCGGATACGCAGTATTTT. This rearrangement joins TRBV19 to TRBJ2-3, with 16 bases that match TRBD2. With V trimmed by 4 bases and J by 6 bases, 7 bases remained unmatched. This CDR3 comprises 17 residues. Germline assignment: CDR1 LNHDA and CDR2 SQIVND (reference sequence).

The CDR3 loop reads CASSIDLEYQPQHF. The CDR3 coding sequence is TGTGCCAGTAGTATAGATCTCGAGTACCAGCCCCAGCATTTT. V and J are TRBV19 and TRBJ1-5; D gene ambiguous. The CDR3 has 14 residues. CDR1 is LNHDA and CDR2 is SQIVND in the germline V gene (reference sequence). Between the trimmed V and J ends, which lost 0 bases and 7 bases, there was a span of 10 bases. The variable domain in full, with the rest retrieved from reference TRBV19 and TRBJ1-5, is DGGITQSPKYLFRKEGQNVTLSCEQNLNHDAMYWYRQDPGQGLRLIYYSQIVNDFQKGDIAEGYSVSREKKESFPLTVTSAQKNPTAFYLCASSIDLEYQPQHFGDGTRLSIL.

The V call is TRBV4-1, the J call TRBJ1-2; D unresolved. Trimming left V 4 bases short and J 5 bases short, with 17 bases between. The CDR3 is made up of 15 amino acids. Looked up from germline, CDR1 is MGHRA and CDR2 is YSYEKL. CDR3 nucleotides: TGCGCCAGCAGCCCAGGAAGTATGACTATATATGGCTACACCTTC. As protein: CASSPGSMTIYGYTF.

V is TRBV6-5 and J is TRBJ2-1; D not certain. Trimming removed 3 bases from V and 2 bases from J, with 8 bases in between. The V gene's germline CDR1 is MNHEY and CDR2 SVGAGI. This CDR3 has 14 residues. The CDR3 spells CASSYSSPYNEQFF. In DNA form, the CDR3 reads TGTGCCAGCAGTTATTCGTCTCCCTACAATGAGCAGTTCTTC.

The chain combines TRBV28 with TRBJ2-5; a possible D gene is TRBD2 (6 bases). Germline V lookup: CDR1 MDHEN, CDR2 SYDVKM. The V and J ends lost 6 bases and 1 base respectively, with 12 bases between them. The CDR3 loop spans 14 amino acids. CDR3 coding DNA: TGTGCCAGCAGGCAATCGACTAGCCAAGAGACCCAGTACTTC. Encoded protein: CASRQSTSQETQYF.

This chain connects TRBV5-6 to TRBJ2-1; the D gene is possibly TRBD2 (5 bases). Trimming took off 3 bases at V and 2 bases at J, with 12 bases between the two ends. The CDR3 loop spans 15 amino acids. CDR1 is SGHDT, CDR2 YYEEEE, per germline. CDR3 amino acids: CASSSDYTPYNEQFF. DNA for the CDR3: TGTGCCAGCAGCTCAGACTATACCCCCTACAATGAGCAGTTCTTC.

The V call is TRBV13, the J call TRBJ2-7; D tentatively reads TRBD1 or TRBD2 (5 bases each). Germline V gene data show CDR1 as PRHDT and CDR2 as FYEKMQ (reference sequence). V lost 5 bases to trimming and J lost 7 bases, with 15 bases between them. This CDR3 comprises 13 residues. The CDR3 sequence: CASSPGTTQEQYF. The CDR3 nucleotides are TGTGCCAGCAGCCCGGGGACGACTCAGGAGCAGTACTTC.

The rearrangement uses TRBV27 and TRBJ2-7; no firm D call. Germline values: CDR1 MNHEY, CDR2 SMNVEV (reference sequence). This CDR3 has 13 residues. The V and J ends lost 4 bases and 7 bases respectively, with 14 bases between them. The DNA of the CDR3 is TGTGCCAGCAGTTCTTTTAACATGGGAGAGCAGTACTTC. Protein sequence: CASSSFNMGEQYF.

CDR3: CASSSVGGVREQYF. In DNA form, the CDR3 reads TGTGCCAGCAGTTCCGTGGGGGGCGTACGAGAGCAGTACTTC. The gene calls are TRBV27 and TRBJ2-7; D tentatively reads TRBD1 or TRBD2 (6 bases each). Trimming took off 4 bases at V and 7 bases at J, with 17 bases between the two ends. Germline assignment: CDR1 MNHEY and CDR2 SMNVEV (reference sequence). The CDR3 is 14 residues long.

A single count supports this clone. V and J are TRBV19 and TRBJ2-1; 7 bases agree with TRBD2. The CDR3 covers 16 residues. The ends lost 6 bases at V and 0 bases at J; junction bases unmatched: 8. Germline V gives CDR1 LNHDA, CDR2 SQIVND (reference sequence). The CDR3 reads CASRRGGPSSYNEQFF. CDR3 sequence (DNA): TGTGCCAGTAGACGGGGAGGGCCGAGCTCCTACAATGAGCAGTTCTTC.

V and J are TRBV30 and TRBJ2-7, with D maybe TRBD1 (6 bases). V was cut by 5 bases and J by 5 bases, with 16 bases left in between. Germline assignment: CDR1 GTSNPN and CDR2 SVGIG (reference sequence). The CDR3 sequence is 13 residues long. The CDR3 DNA follows: TGTGCCTGGGCCCCCGGGACAAAAAACGAGCAGTACTTC. This gives the protein CAWAPGTKNEQYF.

Concerning this clone: The sample contains more than one DNA sequence encoding this CDR3. The chain is built from TRBV5-1 and TRBJ1-1; no reliable D call. CDR1 SGHRS and CDR2 YFSETQ come from the germline V gene. This CDR3 is 13 amino acids long. Trimming stripped 1 base from V and 5 bases from J, with 9 bases between. The CDR3 spells CASSLSRGTEAFF. CDR3 nucleotides: TGCGCCAGCAGCTTGAGCCGCGGGACTGAAGCTTTCTTT.

The genes are TRBV15 and TRBJ2-5; TRBD1 or TRBD2 may be the D gene (5 bases each). Trimming cost V 6 bases and J 5 bases, with 13 bases left between them. Germline V gene lookup returns CDR1 LNHNV and CDR2 YYDKDF (reference sequence). The CDR3 spans 13 residues. Written as DNA, the CDR3 is TGTGCCACCAGGGGTTGGGGGTGGGAGACCCAGTACTTC. Its translation is CATRGWGWETQYF.

The rearrangement joins TRBV19 to TRBJ1-2, with TRBD1 as a possible D gene (6 bases). V was shortened by 5 bases and J by 0 bases, with 13 bases between the two germline ends. The CDR3 has 15 residues. Germline V CDR1 and CDR2: LNHDA, SQIVND (reference sequence). The CDR3 is CASSVWTVANYGYTF. The CDR3 coding sequence is TGTGCCAGTAGTGTTTGGACAGTGGCTAACTATGGCTACACCTTC.

The rearrangement joins TRBV28 to TRBJ2-3; the D is unclear. The CDR3 length is 15 residues. Germline CDR1 is MDHEN and CDR2 is SYDVKM. The V gene lost 6 bases and the J gene lost 2 bases, with 15 bases spanning the gap. The CDR3 protein is CASSPAVDYTDTQYF. The CDR3, as DNA: TGTGCCAGCAGCCCTGCGGTTGATTACACAGATACGCAGTATTTT.

This chain links TRBV27 with TRBJ2-1; the D gene is possibly TRBD2 (6 bases). With 10 bases removed from V and 1 base from J, the gap between germline ends came to 11 bases. The germline V gene encodes CDR1 MNHEY and CDR2 SMNVEV (reference sequence). CDR3 length: 13 residues. The chain's CDR3 is CATSSASYNEQFF. In DNA, the CDR3 is TGTGCCACCTCTAGCGCATCCTACAATGAGCAGTTCTTC.

This clone was counted once. The chain combines TRBV28 with TRBJ2-1; D gene unclear. Trimming took 5 bases from V and 5 from J, leaving 16 bases between them. Germline-derived CDR1 and CDR2 are MDHEN and SYDVKM. The CDR3 consists of 15 residues. The CDR3: CASSPHVQGNNEQFF. For the CDR3, the DNA is TGTGCCAGCAGTCCCCATGTCCAAGGTAACAATGAGCAGTTCTTC.

The chain joins TRBV10-3 to TRBJ2-7, with 8 bases matching TRBD2. The CDR3 covers 15 residues. CDR1 and CDR2 (germline): ENHRY, SYGVKD. V lost 3 bases and J lost 5; bases outside the gene matches: 9. The CDR3 is CAISDPQRESDEQYF. The CDR3 DNA reads as TGTGCCATCAGTGACCCCCAGCGGGAGAGCGACGAGCAGTACTTC.

The genes are TRBV29-1 and TRBJ2-1, with TRBD2 matching over 10 bases. The CDR3 extends over 14 amino acids. CDR1 is SQVTM and CDR2 is ANQGSEA in the germline V gene. V lost 5 bases, J lost 6 bases, and 7 bases stayed unmatched. CDR3 sequence reads: CSVLASGSLNEQFF. DNA for the CDR3: TGCAGCGTTCTGGCTAGCGGGAGTCTCAATGAGCAGTTCTTC.

The chain recombines TRBV7-9 with TRBJ2-7; tentative D call: TRBD1 (6 bases). With 8 bases removed from V and 1 base from J, the gap between germline ends came to 12 bases. Germline V gene data show CDR1 as SEHNR and CDR2 as FQNEAQ (reference sequence). There are 13 residues in the CDR3. CDR3 residues: CASGNQGSYEQYF. For the CDR3, the DNA is TGTGCCAGCGGCAATCAGGGGTCCTACGAGCAGTACTTC.

The chain carries TRBV4-1 and TRBJ2-2; D unresolved. CDR3 size: 15 residues. V was cut by 2 bases and J by 1 base, with 8 bases left in between. In germline, CDR1 is MGHRA, CDR2 YSYEKL. CDR3 amino acids: CASSQIQRNTGELFF. The CDR3 DNA is TGCGCCAGCAGCCAAATTCAGCGGAACACCGGGGAGCTGTTTTTT.

The rearrangement joins TRBV4-2 to TRBJ1-2; the D is unclear. The germline V gene has CDR1 LGHNA and CDR2 YNFKEQ. V lost 4 bases and J lost 2, with 11 bases in between. CDR3 length equals 14 residues. CDR3 in amino acids: CASSPAETNYGYTF. Here the CDR3 DNA reads TGTGCCAGCAGCCCAGCGGAGACAAACTATGGCTACACCTTC.

The rearrangement joins TRBV5-6 to TRBJ1-1, with 7 bases matching TRBD1. Germline CDR1 SGHDT, CDR2 YYEEEE. The CDR3 is 13 residues long. With 3 bases clipped from V and 6 bases from J, the junction kept 5 bases outside the gene matches. Written as DNA, the CDR3 is TGTGCCAGCAGCTCCCACAGGGGACCTGAAGCTTTCTTT. Its protein is CASSSHRGPEAFF.

CDR3 loop: CASRLDWGGGNQPQHF. In DNA form, the CDR3 reads TGTGCCAGCAGATTAGACTGGGGAGGGGGCAATCAGCCCCAGCATTTT. The V gene is TRBV28, the J gene TRBJ1-5; maybe TRBD1 (5 bases). The germline CDR1 and CDR2 sequences are MDHEN and SYDVKM. Trimming took off 6 bases at V and 2 bases at J, with 17 bases between the two ends. There are 16 residues in the CDR3.

V gene TRBV29-1 combines with J gene TRBJ2-1, with TRBD2 matching over 10 bases. This CDR3 is 13 amino acids long. Trimming at V came to 4 bases and at J to 3 bases, leaving 0 bases not matched to a gene. Looked up from germline, CDR1 is SQVTM and CDR2 is ANQGSEA. The chain's CDR3 is CSVASGSYNEQFF. The CDR3, as DNA: TGCAGCGTTGCTAGCGGGAGCTACAATGAGCAGTTCTTC.

J is TRBJ2-2 and V is TRBV5-1, with 12 nucleotides matching TRBD2. The junction had 9 bases not matched to a gene; V was cut back by 7 bases and J by 5 bases. The germline CDR1 and CDR2 sequences are SGHRS and YFSETQ. The CDR3 is made up of 16 amino acids. The CDR3 loop is CASHEGLAGFTGELFF. The CDR3 DNA sequence: TGCGCCAGCCATGAAGGACTAGCGGGATTTACCGGGGAGCTGTTTTTT.

V usage is TRBV6-1 and J usage is TRBJ2-1, with D unclear. The CDR3 is 13 amino acids. Germline lookup yields CDR1 MNHNS and CDR2 SASEGT. Between the trimmed V and J ends, which lost 3 bases and 6 bases, there was a span of 9 bases. The CDR3 nucleotides read TGTGCCAGCAGTGAGGGCAGCCCCAATGAGCAGTTCTTC. It specifies CASSEGSPNEQFF.

This chain connects TRBV4-1 to TRBJ2-1; D call uncertain. Between the trimmed V and J ends, which lost 4 bases and 0 bases, there was a span of 13 bases. This CDR3 is 16 amino acids long. From germline, CDR1 is MGHRA and CDR2 YSYEKL. As DNA, the CDR3 is TGCGCCAGCAGCCTGAGAGACTTGAGCTCCTACAATGAGCAGTTCTTC. Translated: CASSLRDLSSYNEQFF.

The genes are TRBV6-6 and TRBJ1-4, with D unclear. V was cut by 7 bases and J by 4 bases, with 19 bases left in between. This CDR3 region has 16 residues. The germline gives CDR1 MNHNY, CDR2 SVGAGI (reference sequence). The CDR3: CASTQRRGAINEKLFF. As DNA, the CDR3 is TGTGCCAGCACTCAACGTCGGGGAGCAATTAATGAAAAACTGTTTTTT.